The T cell receptor (beta chain) described here comes from a study of regulatory T cells in long-lasting Graves disease. Both iRepertoire HTBI primers and Arm-PCR of CDR3 regions were used to build the TCR beta libraries. In the source study's methods: Identification yielded 55 to 75 TRBV and under 15 TRBJ segments across samples. Via MiXCR, TCRdb re-called the multiplex PCR reads, giving one row per CDR3 protein. It is TCRdb's table, rather than the study itself, that gives the V and J calls and clone size. The data contain roughly 450,000 distinct CDR3 sequences, 20% to 25% of them singletons. Turning to this clonotype: What it binds is not known.

CDR1 is MDHEN and CDR2 is SYDVKM in the germline V gene. The CDR3 has 15 residues. Trimming took off 5 bases at V and 1 base at J, with 15 bases between the two ends. Points from the study as a whole: Persistent patients shared 2,700 or so public clonotypes among themselves. Newly diagnosed patients shared fewer, at under 1,000.

Time point meaning: persistent/refractory GD, antithyroid drugs over 5 years with positive TRAb. After RNA was extracted from PBMCs, the TCR library was made from it. The starting material was peripheral blood mononuclear cells (PBMCs), obtained when the disease was refractory, from a patient treated with antithyroid drugs. The sequence was obtained from a female donor with Graves disease. This rearrangement joins TRBV28 to TRBJ2-7, with TRBD1 as a possible D gene (5 bases). The DNA for the CDR3 is TGTGCCAGCAGTCCTATAGGGGCAAGTTCCTACGAGCAGTACTTC. Translated, it gives CASSPIGASSYEQYF.